The 28 T cell receptor beta chains given below trace back to one sample, sequenced in a study of T-cell memory formation after mild COVID-19. Via MiXCR, TCRdb re-called the 5' RACE reads, giving one row per CDR3 protein. The repertoire includes roughly 300,000 distinct CDR3 sequences, less than 9.5% of them detected once, and about 22% sits in the top ten. The sample consisted of PBMCs or a T cell subset sorted from them (not recorded which). The receptors here all came from a young man who had mild COVID-19 (a few samples of this study predate the infection). Cell type and time point are not known.

This clonotype came up many times. This chain uses TRBV7-8 with TRBJ2-7; TRBD1 agrees at 9 bases. Germline-derived CDR1 and CDR2 are SGHVS and FQNEAQ. The CDR3 covers 13 residues. V lost 7 bases, J lost 3 bases, and 4 bases stayed unmatched. CDR3 loop: CASTRDRDYEQYF. The DNA of the CDR3 is TGTGCCAGCACCCGGGACAGGGACTACGAGCAGTACTTC.

This clonotype was counted at least ten times. The chain recombines TRBV12-3 or TRBV12-4 with TRBJ2-2; D uncertain. The V and J ends lost 3 bases and 5 bases respectively, with 19 bases between them. This CDR3 contains 17 residues. CDR3 DNA: TGTGCCAGCAGTTTCCCGCGTCGTTCTCCGTGGACCGGGGAGCTGTTTTTT. It translates to CASSFPRRSPWTGELFF.

This chain uses TRBV7-9 with TRBJ2-5; 9 positions agree with TRBD2. From germline, CDR1 is SEHNR and CDR2 FQNEAQ (reference sequence). Germline trimming cut 7 bases from V and 2 bases from J; bases unmatched to any gene: 8. This CDR3 contains 15 residues. As DNA, the CDR3 is TGTGCCAGCAACCAAGCGGGGGGCTGGCAAGAGACCCAGTACTTC. Translation: CASNQAGGWQETQYF. Full variable domain (remainder filled in from reference TRBV7-9 and TRBJ2-5): DTGVSQNPRHKITKRGQNVTFRCDPISEHNRLYWYRQTLGQGPEFLTYFQNEAQLEKSRLLSDRFSAERPKGSFSTLEIQRTEQGDSAMYLCASNQAGGWQETQYFGPGTRLLVL.

This clonotype was detected many times. This rearrangement joins TRBV4-2 to TRBJ2-1; D assignment may be TRBD1 or TRBD2 (5 bases each). The CDR3 loop spans 15 amino acids. The ends were cut back, 0 bases at V and 5 bases at J, with 11 bases in the middle. Germline V CDR1 and CDR2: LGHNA, YNFKEQ. The CDR3 loop reads CASSQDPGTNNEQFF. DNA for the CDR3: TGTGCCAGCAGCCAAGATCCCGGGACCAACAATGAGCAGTTCTTC.

The chain couples TRBV24-1 to TRBJ2-1, with a tentative D call TRBD2 (5 bases). Trimming stripped 1 base from V and 0 bases from J, with 9 bases between. CDR1 is KGHDR, CDR2 SFDVKD, per germline. The CDR3 totals 16 residues. The CDR3 DNA reads as TGTGCCACCAGTGATTTAGGGAGAAACTCCTACAATGAGCAGTTCTTC. It is translated as CATSDLGRNSYNEQFF.

The J gene is TRBJ2-3, the V gene TRBV11-2, with 9 bases aligning to TRBD2. Unmatched junction bases numbered 8, after V lost 2 bases and J lost 2 bases. Germline-derived CDR1 and CDR2 are SGHAT and FQNNGV. The CDR3 runs 17 residues. This CDR3 reads CASSLRRSGGTTDTQYF. The CDR3 DNA follows: TGTGCCAGCAGCTTAAGGCGGAGCGGGGGGACCACAGATACGCAGTATTTT.

The V call is TRBV12-3 or TRBV12-4, the J call TRBJ2-5; a weak D match, TRBD1 (6 bases). The CDR3 sequence is 13 residues long. Trimming removed 6 bases at V and 5 bases at J, with 13 bases between. The CDR3 region has the DNA TGTGCCAGCAGCAGGGGACGCTCGGAGACCCAGTACTTC. Its translation is CASSRGRSETQYF.

The V gene is TRBV28, the J gene TRBJ2-7; D possibly corresponds to TRBD1 (5 bases). The V gene's germline CDR1 is MDHEN and CDR2 SYDVKM. The CDR3 loop spans 14 amino acids. V lost 5 bases to trimming and J lost 5 bases, with 16 bases between them. The CDR3 spells CASSLPHRSHEQYV. CDR3 bases: TGTGCCAGCAGTCTACCCCACAGGTCGCACGAGCAGTACGTC.

The V and J genes are TRBV21-1 and TRBJ1-5; TRBD1, the table's D call, lacks a check against the DNA. TRBV21-1 is labeled a pseudogene. The CDR3 totals 16 residues. The CDR3 sequence: CASGYFEGGEGQPQHF. CDR3 nucleotides: TGTGCCAGCGGCTACTTTGAAGGGGGCGAGGGGCAGCCCCAGCATTTT.

Only a few counts were recorded for this clonotype. This chain links TRBV20-1 with TRBJ2-1, with a possible D match to TRBD2 (5 bases). This CDR3 is 14 amino acids long. The germline V and J ends were trimmed by 6 bases and 0 bases, with 12 bases remaining between them. CDR1 and CDR2 (germline): DFQATT, SNEGSKA (reference sequence). The CDR3 coding sequence is TGCAGTGCCGGGCTTGGGAGCTCCTACAATGAGCAGTTCTTC. It encodes CSAGLGSSYNEQFF.

The chain combines TRBV5-1 with TRBJ2-1, with D unclear. Germline V gene lookup returns CDR1 SGHRS and CDR2 YFSETQ. V was pared by 2 bases and J by 3 bases, with 12 bases between. This CDR3 spans 15 amino acids. CDR3 DNA: TGCGCCAGCAGCTTAGAAGGGCTCGGCTACAATGAGCAGTTCTTC. Amino acid sequence: CASSLEGLGYNEQFF.

Only a few counts were recorded for this clonotype. This chain links TRBV9 with TRBJ2-7; 8 bases align to TRBD2. Germline V gives CDR1 SGDLS, CDR2 YYNGEE. CDR3 size: 13 residues. Trimming cost V 2 bases and J 5 bases; bases outside gene matches: 3. The CDR3, as DNA: TGTGCCAGCAGCGTCGGTAGCGGGGACGAGCAGTACTTC. Protein sequence: CASSVGSGDEQYF. The whole variable domain, filled in from reference TRBV9 and TRBJ2-7, reads DSGVTQTPKHLITATGQRVTLRCSPRSGDLSVYWYQQSLDQGLQFLIQYYNGEERAKGNILERFSAQQFPDLHSELNLSSLELGDSALYFCASSVGSGDEQYFGPGTRLTVT.

The V and J genes are TRBV9 and TRBJ1-6; D possibly corresponds to TRBD1 (5 bases). V was pared by 7 bases and J by 1 base, with 12 bases between. The CDR3 is 15 residues long. CDR1 is SGDLS and CDR2 is YYNGEE in the germline V gene. CDR3 sequence reads: CASGGERSYNSPLHF. CDR3 sequence (DNA): TGTGCCAGCGGAGGGGAACGGTCCTATAATTCACCCCTCCACTTT.

This clonotype was detected ten times or more. The chain has TRBV7-3 and TRBJ2-3; D is undetermined. The CDR3 is 13 amino acids. V lost 4 bases to trimming and J lost 6 bases, with 11 bases between them. Germline CDR1 SGHTA, CDR2 FQGTGA. The CDR3 DNA sequence: TGTGCCAGCAGCTACGTTGACTGGGATACGCAGTATTTT. Protein product: CASSYVDWDTQYF. The entire variable domain, with the rest obtained from reference TRBV7-3 and TRBJ2-3, is as follows: GAGVSQTPSNKVTEKGKYVELRCDPISGHTALYWYRQSLGQGPEFLIYFQGTGAADDSGLPNDRFFAVRPEGSVSTLKIQRTERGDSAVYLCASSYVDWDTQYFGPGTRLTVL.

This clonotype occurred once. The rearrangement joins TRBV5-1 to TRBJ1-1, with D possibly matching TRBD1 (5 bases). The ends were cut back, 5 bases at V and 3 bases at J, with 17 bases in the middle. CDR1 SGHRS and CDR2 YFSETQ come from the germline V gene. The length of the CDR3 is 15 residues. The CDR3 spells CASRMKSGIDTEAFF. The CDR3 bases are TGCGCCAGCAGGATGAAGTCAGGGATCGACACTGAAGCTTTCTTT.

This clonotype appeared many times. The genes are TRBV6-5 and TRBJ2-3; a weak D match, TRBD1 (6 bases). This CDR3 is built from 12 residues. The germline gives CDR1 MNHEY, CDR2 SVGAGI. Trimming removed 6 bases at V and 9 bases at J, with 13 bases between. The CDR3 nucleotides are TGTGCCAGCAGAACTACAGGGCACACGCAGTATTTT. Translated, it gives CASRTTGHTQYF.

Ten or more counts support this clonotype. This rearrangement joins TRBV6-4 to TRBJ2-6, with unresolved D. CDR1 and CDR2 from the germline V gene are MRHNA and SNTAGT. The CDR3 is made up of 14 amino acids. Trimming took 3 bases from V and 1 from J, leaving 4 bases between them. The CDR3 coding sequence is TGTGCCAGCAGTGAGGGGTCTGGGGCCAACGTCCTGACTTTC. Its translation is CASSEGSGANVLTF.

In its sample, this clonotype was seen a few times. V is TRBV6-2 or TRBV6-3 and J is TRBJ1-2; D is uncertain. Trimming removed 5 bases from V and 4 bases from J, with 8 bases in between. The CDR3 consists of 12 residues. Germline-derived CDR1 and CDR2 are MNHEY and SVGEGT. CDR3 in DNA: TGTGCCAGCAGTCTACGGACCTATGGCTACACCTTC. This sequence encodes CASSLRTYGYTF.

This clonotype appeared many times. This chain joins TRBV20-1 and TRBJ2-5, with 9 bases fitting TRBD2. The CDR3 is made up of 14 amino acids. Germline V gene data show CDR1 as DFQATT and CDR2 as SNEGSKA (reference sequence). V trimming: 0 bases; J trimming: 4 bases; junction bases outside the gene matches: 3. CDR3 in amino acids: CSARDLAGIETQYF. CDR3 sequence (DNA): TGCAGTGCTAGAGATCTAGCGGGGATAGAGACCCAGTACTTC.

Only a few counts were recorded for this clonotype. The chain combines TRBV7-2 with TRBJ2-7; maybe TRBD2 (6 bases). The germline V gene has CDR1 SGHTA and CDR2 FQGNSA. CDR3 length equals 14 residues. V lost 1 base and J 6 bases, leaving 13 bases between the germline ends. The CDR3 loop reads CASSLVPGVREQYF. The CDR3 bases are TGTGCCAGCAGCTTAGTTCCGGGGGTGCGCGAGCAGTACTTC.

In this sample, this clonotype turned up a few times. The gene calls are TRBV5-1 and TRBJ1-1, with D tentatively TRBD1 (5 bases). The CDR3 is 14 amino acids. Germline assignment: CDR1 SGHRS and CDR2 YFSETQ. V lost 5 bases, J lost 4 bases, and 15 bases lay in between. CDR3 DNA: TGCGCCAGCAGGACGACAGCCGGATCCACTGAAGCTTTCTTT. It is translated as CASRTTAGSTEAFF.

The chain uses TRBV20-1 and TRBJ2-1; TRBD2 aligns across 7 bases. CDR1 DFQATT and CDR2 SNEGSKA come from the germline V gene (reference sequence). Unmatched junction bases numbered 9, after V lost 2 bases and J lost 5 bases. The CDR3 is made up of 15 amino acids. CDR3: CSARYRWGGNNEQFF. Written as DNA, the CDR3 is TGCAGTGCTAGATATCGGTGGGGGGGAAACAATGAGCAGTTCTTC.

This clonotype was counted only a few times. V is TRBV5-5 and J is TRBJ1-4; possible D gene TRBD1, 6 bases. V gave up 2 bases and J gave up 2 bases, with 16 bases separating them. This CDR3 region has 17 residues. CDR1 is SGHKS and CDR2 is YYEKEE in the germline V gene (reference sequence). Written as DNA, the CDR3 is TGTGCCAGCAGCTTATTTGCAGGGGAGATCACTAATGAAAAACTGTTTTTT. Amino acids: CASSLFAGEITNEKLFF.

This sequence joins TRBV7-9 and TRBJ2-7; 7 positions agree with TRBD1. Germline V gene sequence: CDR1 SEHNR, CDR2 FQNEAQ (reference sequence). The CDR3 is 13 amino acids. Losses at the gene ends were 5 bases for V and 2 bases for J; bases not matched to a gene: 3. Here the CDR3 reads CASSPTGAYEQYF. As DNA, the CDR3 is TGTGCCAGCAGCCCCACAGGGGCCTACGAGCAGTACTTC. Filled out from reference TRBV7-9 and TRBJ2-7, the complete variable domain reads DTGVSQNPRHKITKRGQNVTFRCDPISEHNRLYWYRQTLGQGPEFLTYFQNEAQLEKSRLLSDRFSAERPKGSFSTLEIQRTEQGDSAMYLCASSPTGAYEQYFGPGTRLTVT.

The chain carries TRBV6-5 and TRBJ2-1, with D perhaps TRBD1 (5 bases). CDR3 length: 13 residues. Germline V gives CDR1 MNHEY, CDR2 SVGAGI. V dropped 8 bases and J dropped 2 bases, with 10 bases sitting between them. CDR3 coding DNA: TGTGCCAGCGGGAACAGGCCCTACAATGAGCAGTTCTTC. This codes for CASGNRPYNEQFF.

This clonotype has more than one count but fewer than ten. DNA for the CDR3: TGCGCCAGCAGCTTGGGAGGGCCAGGGGTGAACACTGAAGCTTTCTTT. This translates into CASSLGGPGVNTEAFF. The chain links TRBV5-1 to TRBJ1-1; TRBD1 might be the D (6 bases). V lost 0 bases to trimming and J lost 0 bases, with 12 bases between them. In germline, CDR1 is SGHRS, CDR2 YFSETQ. CDR3 length: 16 amino acids.

This clonotype came up a few times. The chain is built from TRBV24-1 and TRBJ2-3, with D maybe TRBD2 (5 bases). Germline V gives CDR1 KGHDR, CDR2 SFDVKD. The CDR3 has 13 amino acids. With 6 bases removed from V and 3 bases from J, the gap between germline ends came to 9 bases. The CDR3: CATSLRETDTQYF. The CDR3 DNA sequence: TGTGCCACCAGTTTAAGGGAGACAGATACGCAGTATTTT.

CDR3 sequence: CASSRAQGGSPLHF. As DNA, the CDR3 is TGTGCCAGCAGTCGGGCACAGGGAGGCTCACCCCTCCACTTT. This rearrangement joins TRBV12-3 or TRBV12-4 to TRBJ1-6; a weak D match, TRBD1 (6 bases). V lost 5 bases to trimming and J lost 10 bases, with 15 bases between them. The CDR3 has 14 residues.